One sample yielded the 20 T cell receptor beta chains listed below, sequenced in a study of T cells in Graves' hyperthyroidism and ophthalmopathy. TCR beta CDR3 regions were amplified from RNA transcripts. Primed by the HTBI set, a first-round RT-PCR was run on the TCR CDR3. A single record per CDR3 protein comes from TCRdb applying MiXCR to the multiplex PCR reads. The sample carries 620,000 or so distinct CDR3 sequences, around 15% recorded once. The sequenced sample consisted of blood. Receptors were obtained from a woman between 50 and 59 years old with Graves' ophthalmopathy.

The chain joins TRBV6-1 to TRBJ1-2, with 7 positions matching TRBD1. CDR1 MNHNS and CDR2 SASEGT come from the germline V gene. J gave up 7 bases and V 2 bases, and 4 bases lay outside the gene matches. The CDR3 extends over 13 amino acids. CDR3 region: CASSERSGGGYTF. CDR3 nucleotide sequence: TGTGCCAGCAGTGAACGTTCAGGGGGTGGCTACACCTTC.

This clonotype was recorded at least ten times. The chain carries TRBV28 and TRBJ1-5, with 9 bases lining up with TRBD1. Looked up from germline, CDR1 is MDHEN and CDR2 is SYDVKM. CDR3 size: 16 residues. The junction had 11 bases not matched to a gene; V was cut back by 7 bases and J by 4 bases. The CDR3 DNA is TGTGCCAGCACCCCAGTTTGGGACAGGGCAAATCAGCCCCAGCATTTT. Protein sequence: CASTPVWDRANQPQHF.

This clonotype was seen ten or more times. The chain combines TRBV7-8 with TRBJ1-2; 11 nucleotides align to TRBD1. J lost 3 bases, V lost 6 bases, and 3 bases had no gene match. Germline CDR1 reads SGHVS; CDR2 reads FQNEAQ. This CDR3 comprises 14 residues. The chain's CDR3 is CASSPGQGDYGYTF. CDR3 nucleotide sequence: TGTGCCAGCAGTCCGGGACAGGGGGACTATGGCTACACCTTC.

This clonotype was seen only a few times. A read error is possible here, since a much larger clone lies one base away. The chain has TRBV12-3 or TRBV12-4 and TRBJ1-1, with D perhaps TRBD1 (6 bases). This CDR3 has 14 amino acids. CDR3 loop: CACSHTGMNTEAFF. CDR3 sequence (DNA): TGTGCCTGCAGCCATACAGGGATGAACACTGAAGCTTTCTTT.

This clonotype was seen ten or more times. This rearrangement joins TRBV7-3 to TRBJ2-5, with D hard to call. Between the trimmed V and J ends, which lost 5 bases and 5 bases, there was a span of 15 bases. Germline V gene sequence: CDR1 SGHTA, CDR2 FQGTGA. The CDR3 spans 14 residues. The CDR3 reads CASSQMGEGETQYF. DNA for the CDR3: TGTGCCAGCAGCCAGATGGGCGAAGGGGAGACCCAGTACTTC.

The chain is built from TRBV6-1 and TRBJ1-4; D gene unclear. Germline V gene lookup returns CDR1 MNHNS and CDR2 SASEGT. V dropped 1 base and J dropped 0 bases, with 9 bases sitting between them. The CDR3 runs to 16 residues. For the CDR3, the DNA is TGTGCCAGCAGTGAAGGGGTGGGGTCAACTAATGAAAAACTGTTTTTT. Translating it yields CASSEGVGSTNEKLFF.

This clonotype has a count of ten or more. The CDR3 sequence: CASSRLGGAAKNIQYF. The CDR3 DNA is TGTGCCAGCAGCCGTTTAGGGGGCGCAGCCAAAAACATTCAGTACTTC. The V and J genes are TRBV2 and TRBJ2-4; 7 positions match TRBD1. Germline assignment: CDR1 SNHLY and CDR2 FYNNEI. J was trimmed by 0 bases and V by 6 bases; bases with no gene match: 8. The CDR3 is made up of 16 amino acids.

This clonotype was detected a few times. V usage is TRBV19 and J usage is TRBJ1-2; 7 bases line up with TRBD1. CDR1 is LNHDA, CDR2 SQIVND, per germline (reference sequence). The CDR3 sequence is 15 residues long. Trimming at V came to 5 bases and at J to 1 base, leaving 7 bases not matched to a gene. The CDR3 region has the DNA TGTGCCAGTAGTGCTGACAGGGCTTATAACTATGGCTACACCTTC. It encodes CASSADRAYNYGYTF.

This clonotype was recorded at least ten times. V and J are TRBV11-2 and TRBJ1-5; D gene uncertain. Trimming took 1 base from V and 0 from J, leaving 7 bases between them. Germline V gene lookup returns CDR1 SGHAT and CDR2 FQNNGV. CDR3 length: 15 residues. CDR3 DNA sequence: TGTGCCAGCAGCTTAGGACTCTATAGCAATCAGCCCCAGCATTTT. Its protein is CASSLGLYSNQPQHF. The full variable domain, rest sourced from reference TRBV11-2 and TRBJ1-5, is EAGVAQSPRYKIIEKRQSVAFWCNPISGHATLYWYQQILGQGPKLLIQFQNNGVVDDSQLPKDRFSAERLKGVDSTLKIQPAKLEDSAVYLCASSLGLYSNQPQHFGDGTRLSIL.

The table lists this clonotype with a few counts. This chain uses TRBV19 with TRBJ2-1; D gene uncertain. The CDR3 spans 15 residues. CDR1 is LNHDA and CDR2 is SQIVND in the germline V gene (reference sequence). V was cut by 3 bases and J by 5 bases, with 14 bases left in between. The CDR3 region has the DNA TGTGCCAGTAGTATTCAGGCCAAGCAGAACAATGAGCAGTTCTTC. It translates to CASSIQAKQNNEQFF.

This clonotype was detected many times. V usage is TRBV24-1 and J usage is TRBJ2-3; 7 positions match TRBD1. Germline values: CDR1 KGHDR, CDR2 SFDVKD. V lost 4 bases and J lost 2; bases outside the gene matches: 8. CDR3 length equals 16 residues. The CDR3 coding sequence is TGTGCCACCAGTGAACCTCCGGGACAGACCACAGATACGCAGTATTTT. As protein: CATSEPPGQTTDTQYF.

This clonotype was observed at least ten times. V is TRBV29-1 and J is TRBJ1-1; TRBD1 agrees at 8 bases. The CDR3 runs 13 residues. Trimming removed 5 bases from V and 0 bases from J; junction bases left unmatched: 2. From germline, CDR1 is SQVTM and CDR2 ANQGSEA. CDR3 region: CSVRQGLNTEAFF. The CDR3 DNA follows: TGCAGCGTTCGACAGGGGTTGAACACTGAAGCTTTCTTT.

In this sample, this clonotype turned up a few times. The J gene is TRBJ2-7, the V gene TRBV4-1; a weak D match, TRBD1 (5 bases). Trimming left V 2 bases short and J 2 bases short, with 13 bases between. Germline lookup yields CDR1 MGHRA and CDR2 YSYEKL. The CDR3 spans 15 residues. CDR3 DNA: TGCGCCAGCAGCCAACAGGGTCTCCAACCCTACGAGCAGTACTTC. Protein sequence: CASSQQGLQPYEQYF.

This clonotype has at least ten counts. The gene calls are TRBV28 and TRBJ2-3; D uncertain. Trimming stripped 6 bases from V and 0 bases from J, with 7 bases between. CDR1 is MDHEN and CDR2 is SYDVKM in the germline V gene. The CDR3 extends over 13 amino acids. The CDR3 region has the DNA TGTGCCAGCAGAACTATTAGCACAGATACGCAGTATTTT. Its protein product is CASRTISTDTQYF.

This clonotype was seen many times. This chain uses TRBV29-1 with TRBJ2-3; TRBD2 is a possible D gene (5 bases). V was trimmed by 7 bases and J by 1 base, leaving 9 bases between them. The germline V gene has CDR1 SQVTM and CDR2 ANQGSEA. The CDR3 is made up of 12 amino acids. The CDR3 sequence is CSAGIGTDTQYF. The CDR3 DNA reads TGCAGCGCCGGGATCGGCACAGATACGCAGTATTTT.

This clonotype has ten or more counts. This sequence joins TRBV27 and TRBJ2-5, with TRBD2 as a possible D gene (5 bases). The CDR3 is 14 residues long. Between the trimmed V and J ends, which lost 5 bases and 5 bases, there was a span of 15 bases. In germline, CDR1 is MNHEY, CDR2 SMNVEV (reference sequence). In nucleotides, the CDR3 is TGTGCCAGCAGTCTAACCGAGGGCACGGAGACCCAGTACTTC. This encodes CASSLTEGTETQYF.

The sample holds a few counts of this clonotype. This rearrangement joins TRBV5-1 to TRBJ2-2; 8 bases map to TRBD2. Germline CDR1 reads SGHRS; CDR2 reads YFSETQ. The CDR3 has 16 residues. J gave up 5 bases and V 2 bases, and 8 bases lay outside the gene matches. Here the CDR3 DNA reads TGCGCCAGCAGCTTAAGAGCGGGAGAATGGACCGGGGAGCTGTTTTTT. Translating gives CASSLRAGEWTGELFF.

Ten or more counts support this clonotype. The germline gene is not matched at one end of the junction; a read error may be the cause. The chain recombines TRBV7-7 with TRBJ2-2, with D unresolved. This CDR3 has 13 amino acids. Germline V CDR1 and CDR2: SSHAT, FNYEAQ (reference sequence). The CDR3 DNA follows: TGTGCTAGCAGCTCCTACAACACCGGGGAGCTGTTTTTT. This codes for CASSSYNTGELFF.

This clonotype was recorded at least ten times. The V and J genes are TRBV6-1 and TRBJ1-5; D might be TRBD1 (6 bases). V dropped 6 bases and J dropped 9 bases, with 12 bases sitting between them. Germline CDR1 is MNHNS and CDR2 is SASEGT. This CDR3 is 12 amino acids long. The CDR3 DNA is TGTGCCAGCAGATTAAGGGACATGCCCCAGCATTTT. Encoded protein: CASRLRDMPQHF.

This clonotype was recorded at least ten times. The chain recombines TRBV11-2 with TRBJ2-7; the match to TRBD2 covers 8 bases. The CDR3 is 15 amino acids. Germline trimming cut 3 bases from V and 3 bases from J; bases unmatched to any gene: 7. Germline values: CDR1 SGHAT, CDR2 FQNNGV. The chain's CDR3 is CASSLTGLAVYEQYF. CDR3 bases: TGTGCCAGCAGCTTGACAGGACTAGCAGTCTACGAGCAGTACTTC.